The 26 T cell receptor beta chains below were found in one sample sequenced in a study of T cell repertoires in cytomegalovirus infection. Antigens for these TCRs are unknown. TCRdb redid the calling of the reads with MiXCR, one entry per CDR3 protein. This table has about a million distinct CDR3 sequences, under 40% appearing once. The specimen was cultured CD8+ T cells from PBMCs, collected from culture after CMV antigen stimulation. The receptors were sampled from a human donor in good health (CMV status not recorded). Some clones in this sample may be carry-over from other donors' samples.

V gene TRBV19 combines with J gene TRBJ1-2; unclear D gene. Trimming removed 11 bases at V and 8 bases at J, with 15 bases between. This CDR3 is 11 amino acids long. Per the germline V gene, CDR1 is LNHDA and CDR2 is SQIVND (reference sequence). The CDR3 loop is CAGWIGRGYTF. In nucleotides, the CDR3 is TGTGCCGGATGGATCGGACGGGGCTACACCTTC.

This clonotype was counted between two and nine times. The chain recombines TRBV7-6 with TRBJ2-3, with D unresolved. Germline V gene lookup returns CDR1 SGHVS and CDR2 FNYEAQ. This CDR3 contains 16 residues. The ends were cut back, 2 bases at V and 0 bases at J, with 12 bases in the middle. The CDR3 region is CASSLKAPSSTDTQYF. The CDR3 bases are TGTGCCAGCAGCTTAAAGGCCCCATCCAGCACAGATACGCAGTATTTT.

This clonotype was seen many times. The chain employs TRBV7-6 and TRBJ2-1, with 10 nucleotides matching TRBD1. The V and J ends lost 5 bases and 9 bases, in that order; junction bases with no gene match: 13. Germline CDR1 and CDR2: SGHVS and FNYEAQ. This CDR3 region has 16 residues. CDR3 nucleotide sequence: TGTGCCAGCAGCCCCAAGACAGGGGGCGGCATGGGTGAGCAGTTCTTC. It codes for CASSPKTGGGMGEQFF.

CDR3 residues: CASSYLLWTGRTGELFF. CDR3 DNA sequence: TGTGCCAGCAGTTACTTACTATGGACAGGGCGGACCGGGGAGCTGTTTTTT. The chain recombines TRBV6-6 with TRBJ2-2; 8 nucleotides align to TRBD1. Unmatched junction bases numbered 9, after V lost 1 base and J lost 5 bases. The germline gives CDR1 MNHNY, CDR2 SVGAGI (reference sequence). CDR3 length equals 17 residues.

V is TRBV2 and J is TRBJ2-7; D may be TRBD2 (5 bases). V was cut by 3 bases and J by 3 bases, with 15 bases left in between. This CDR3 has 15 amino acids. Germline V gene data show CDR1 as SNHLY and CDR2 as FYNNEI. This CDR3 is CASSERVRRFYEQYF. The CDR3 DNA is TGTGCCAGCAGTGAGAGGGTCCGGAGGTTCTACGAGCAGTACTTC.

This chain joins TRBV7-9 and TRBJ1-1; possibly TRBD1 for D (6 bases). V lost 5 bases and J lost 9, with 10 bases in between. Looked up from germline, CDR1 is SEHNR and CDR2 is FQNEAQ (reference sequence). CDR3 length: 11 residues. CDR3 amino acids: CASSPGTQAFF. The CDR3 coding sequence is TGTGCCAGCAGCCCGGGGACACAAGCTTTCTTT.

V is TRBV9 and J is TRBJ1-2; possibly TRBD1 for D (5 bases). From germline, CDR1 is SGDLS and CDR2 YYNGEE. There are 15 residues in the CDR3. Trimming stripped 0 bases from V and 4 bases from J, with 13 bases between. CDR3 sequence: CASSVGWGDRYGYTF. Here the CDR3 DNA reads TGTGCCAGCAGCGTAGGTTGGGGGGACCGCTATGGCTACACCTTC.

This clonotype turned up a few times. The chain has TRBV5-1 and TRBJ1-4; 9 nucleotides match TRBD1. The CDR3 has 16 residues. Trimming removed 4 bases from V and 6 bases from J; junction bases left unmatched: 10. Germline V gene data show CDR1 as SGHRS and CDR2 as YFSETQ. The CDR3 DNA sequence: TGCGCCAGCAGCCCGGGACAGGGTCTGCCGGATGAAAAACTGTTTTTT. Its protein is CASSPGQGLPDEKLFF.

In this sample, this clonotype turned up a few times. The V and J genes are TRBV7-9 and TRBJ1-2; a weak D match, TRBD1 (6 bases). CDR1 and CDR2 (germline): SEHNR, FQNEAQ (reference sequence). This CDR3 contains 13 residues. Trimming took 5 bases from V and 1 from J, leaving 8 bases between them. CDR3 residues: CASSGDNNYGYTF. CDR3 DNA: TGTGCCAGCAGCGGGGACAATAACTATGGCTACACCTTC.

The chain has TRBV7-9 and TRBJ2-3; TRBD1 matches 7 bases. V shed 4 bases and J 2 bases; nucleotides not matched to a gene: 9. The CDR3 sequence is 16 residues long. Germline lookup yields CDR1 SEHNR and CDR2 FQNEAQ (reference sequence). The CDR3 DNA sequence: TGTGCCAGCAGCTCGGGACAGTTGACGCTCACAGATACGCAGTATTTT. Residues: CASSSGQLTLTDTQYF.

Details on this clonotype: Sequence at one end of the junction differs from germline and may be a read error. DNA of the CDR3: TGTGTCAGCAGCTCTGGGGACAGGCTTCTTGAAGCTTTCTTT. It codes for CVSSSGDRLLEAFF. This sequence joins TRBV7-9 and TRBJ1-1, with 8 bases fitting TRBD1. The CDR3 is 14 amino acids. CDR1 and CDR2 (germline): SEHNR, FQNEAQ (reference sequence).

This clonotype was recorded many times. The chain is built from TRBV7-6 and TRBJ2-6; no clear D gene. Trimming took 5 bases from V and 4 from J, leaving 6 bases between them. The CDR3 spans 13 residues. Germline V gene lookup returns CDR1 SGHVS and CDR2 FNYEAQ. CDR3 coding DNA: TGTGCCAGCAGCACAGTAGGGGCCAACGTCCTGACTTTC. This codes for CASSTVGANVLTF.

This clonotype showed up just a few times. V gene TRBV5-6 combines with J gene TRBJ1-5; D gene uncertain. The CDR3 runs to 13 residues. Germline CDR1 reads SGHDT; CDR2 reads YYEEEE. V gave up 1 base and J gave up 7 bases, with 9 bases separating them. CDR3 nucleotides: TGTGCCAGCAGCTTGAGCCCCGAACAGCCCCAGCATTTT. Translating gives CASSLSPEQPQHF.

CDR3 nucleotides: TGTGCCAGCAGTTCGGAGTGGCCCAAAAACATTCAGTACTTC. Protein: CASSSEWPKNIQYF. The V and J genes are TRBV28 and TRBJ2-4; D is undetermined. The CDR3 has 14 amino acids. V was shortened by 4 bases and J by 2 bases, with 9 bases between the two germline ends. Germline V gene data show CDR1 as MDHEN and CDR2 as SYDVKM.

The chain links TRBV7-9 to TRBJ2-7; D might be TRBD2 (5 bases). The length of the CDR3 is 14 residues. V lost 5 bases and J 3 bases, leaving 14 bases between the germline ends. Germline values: CDR1 SEHNR, CDR2 FQNEAQ (reference sequence). CDR3 protein: CASSLGSTVYEQYV. As DNA, the CDR3 is TGTGCCAGCAGCCTTGGGAGTACAGTCTACGAGCAGTACGTC.

The table lists this clonotype with a few counts. The chain is built from TRBV6-1 and TRBJ2-5, with 11 bases matching TRBD2. CDR3 size: 16 residues. V lost 5 bases and J lost 5; bases outside the gene matches: 10. CDR1 is MNHNS, CDR2 SASEGT, per germline. CDR3 coding DNA: TGTGCCAGCAGTTGGACTAGCGGGTACCTAAAGGAGACCCAGTACTTC. As protein: CASSWTSGYLKETQYF.

This clonotype was counted ten times or more. In DNA form, the CDR3 reads TGTGCCAGCAGCTTATGGGAACAAGAGACCCAGTACTTC. It translates to CASSLWEQETQYF. The V and J genes are TRBV7-2 and TRBJ2-5; D is unresolved. Germline lookup yields CDR1 SGHTA and CDR2 FQGNSA. V was clipped by 2 bases and J by 2 bases, with 6 bases between them. The CDR3 has 13 amino acids.

V gene TRBV19 combines with J gene TRBJ2-1; D is undetermined. The CDR3 runs to 12 residues. Looked up from germline, CDR1 is LNHDA and CDR2 is SQIVND (reference sequence). The V end was cut by 5 bases, the J end by 7 bases, with 9 bases between. CDR3 sequence: CASSYNWNEQFF. The CDR3 DNA reads as TGTGCCAGTAGTTATAACTGGAATGAGCAGTTCTTC.

The chain has TRBV28 and TRBJ1-5; TRBD1 aligns across 9 bases. The CDR3 sequence is 14 residues long. The junction had 9 bases not matched to a gene; V was cut back by 0 bases and J by 15 bases. Looked up from germline, CDR1 is MDHEN and CDR2 is SYDVKM. DNA of the CDR3: TGTGCCAGCAGTTTATGGGGGGACAGGGCCGGCCCGCATTTT. It yields the protein CASSLWGDRAGPHF.

This clonotype was observed a handful of times. The chain carries TRBV25-1 and TRBJ1-2; 11 positions agree with TRBD1. The CDR3 sequence is 15 residues long. Germline CDR1 is MGHDK and CDR2 is SYGVNS. J lost 7 bases, V lost 2 bases, and 6 bases had no gene match. The CDR3 DNA reads TGTGCCAGCAGTGAAGGTGGCGGGACAGGGGGTGGCTACACCTTC. It encodes CASSEGGGTGGGYTF.

In this sample, this clonotype turned up a few times. The chain carries TRBV20-1 and TRBJ2-2; tentatively, D is TRBD2 (5 bases). V lost 3 bases to trimming and J lost 7 bases, with 15 bases between them. Germline V CDR1 and CDR2: DFQATT, SNEGSKA (reference sequence). The CDR3 totals 14 residues. The CDR3 region has the DNA TGCAGTGCTAGGGGTACTAGTTATGTCGGGGAGCTGTTTTTT. It yields the protein CSARGTSYVGELFF.

The chain combines TRBV6-6 with TRBJ1-1; D ambiguous. V was clipped by 2 bases and J by 1 base, with 11 bases between them. The CDR3 runs to 15 residues. Per the germline V gene, CDR1 is MNHNY and CDR2 is SVGAGI (reference sequence). CDR3 sequence: CASSYEAASNTEAFF. CDR3 bases: TGTGCCAGCAGTTACGAGGCTGCGTCGAACACTGAAGCTTTCTTT.

The gene calls are TRBV7-9 and TRBJ2-5; tentative D call: TRBD2 (7 bases). The CDR3 totals 14 residues. Germline V gene lookup returns CDR1 SEHNR and CDR2 FQNEAQ (reference sequence). CDR3 region: CVGSPKGGWETQYF. The CDR3 DNA is TGTGTCGGCAGCCCGAAGGGGGGGTGGGAGACCCAGTACTTC.

The chain combines TRBV6-5 with TRBJ1-2; a weak D match, TRBD1 (5 bases). Germline V gene lookup returns CDR1 MNHEY and CDR2 SVGAGI. This CDR3 spans 17 amino acids. Trimming took off 6 bases at V and 0 bases at J, with 20 bases between the two ends. CDR3 amino acids: CASRGRDRARPNYGYTF. DNA of the CDR3: TGTGCCAGCAGGGGCCGGGACCGCGCCCGTCCTAACTATGGCTACACCTTC.

The V and J genes are TRBV10-3 and TRBJ2-3, with D hard to call. Trimming removed 2 bases from V and 4 bases from J, with 10 bases in between. CDR1 is ENHRY and CDR2 is SYGVKD in the germline V gene. This CDR3 has 14 residues. Here the CDR3 reads CAISELAPADTQYF. Written as DNA, the CDR3 is TGTGCCATCAGTGAGCTTGCTCCCGCAGATACGCAGTATTTT.

V and J are TRBV27 and TRBJ1-1; weak D call: TRBD1 (6 bases). Per the germline V gene, CDR1 is MNHEY and CDR2 is SMNVEV (reference sequence). V lost 3 bases and J lost 5, with 13 bases in between. The CDR3 covers 14 residues. The CDR3 DNA reads TGTGCCAGCAGTTTCACGGGGGGCTATACTGAAGCTTTCTTT. It specifies CASSFTGGYTEAFF.